The 26 T cell receptor beta chains presented below share a single source sample, sequenced in a study of identical twins. One entry per CDR3 protein, called by TCRdb with MiXCR from the 5' RACE reads. The table lists 690,000 or so distinct CDR3 sequences, less than 7% of them singletons, with around 1.9% in the top ten. The sample taken for sequencing was naive T cells sorted from blood. The receptors originated from a man between 18 and 35 years old in good health.

This clonotype was seen only a few times. This sequence joins TRBV6-5 and TRBJ2-7; D unresolved. The CDR3 consists of 12 residues. The germline gives CDR1 MNHEY, CDR2 SVGAGI. The V end lost 6 bases, the J end lost 1 base, and 7 bases lay between the germline ends. Written as DNA, the CDR3 is TGTGCCAGCAGCCACACATCCTACGAGCAGTACTTC. It specifies CASSHTSYEQYF.

The sample holds many counts of this clonotype. The rearrangement joins TRBV7-6 to TRBJ2-3; a weak D match, TRBD2 (5 bases). V lost 4 bases, J lost 3 bases, and 11 bases lay in between. Germline lookup yields CDR1 SGHVS and CDR2 FNYEAQ. The CDR3 contains 14 residues. The CDR3 DNA follows: TGTGCCAGCAGCTACAACCGGGGAACAGATACGCAGTATTTT. Protein: CASSYNRGTDTQYF.

This clonotype was picked up many times. The J gene is TRBJ2-7, the V gene TRBV30, with D possibly TRBD1 on 6 matching bases. Trimming left V 2 bases short and J 2 bases short, with 13 bases between. The CDR3 covers 14 residues. The germline V gene has CDR1 GTSNPN and CDR2 SVGIG (reference sequence). As DNA, the CDR3 is TGTGCCTGGAGTCCTCCGGGACACACCTACGAGCAGTACTTC. It yields the protein CAWSPPGHTYEQYF.

The rearrangement uses TRBV5-6 and TRBJ2-6; D might be TRBD1 (6 bases). The CDR3 runs to 16 residues. Trimming took 4 bases from V and 0 from J, leaving 11 bases between them. The V gene's germline CDR1 is SGHDT and CDR2 YYEEEE. DNA of the CDR3: TGTGCCAGCAGCCTCGGACAGTTCTCTGGGGCCAACGTCCTGACTTTC. Encoded protein: CASSLGQFSGANVLTF.

V and J are TRBV6-5 and TRBJ2-7; 7 bases match TRBD1. The junction had 8 bases not matched to a gene; V was cut back by 0 bases and J by 6 bases. Germline V gives CDR1 MNHEY, CDR2 SVGAGI. The CDR3 totals 15 residues. The CDR3 sequence: CASSYSNRGRGEQYF. In nucleotides, the CDR3 is TGTGCCAGCAGTTACTCGAACAGGGGCCGCGGCGAGCAGTACTTC.

As concerns this clonotype: A read error may account for a junction end that differs from germline. V and J are TRBV7-8 and TRBJ2-1; 9 bases are shared with TRBD1. The CDR3 loop spans 16 amino acids. Germline CDR1 SGHVS, CDR2 FQNEAQ. CDR3 nucleotides: TGTGCCAGCAGCCCTCGGACAGGGGAAACCTACAATGAGCACTTCTTC. It specifies CASSPRTGETYNEHFF.

This clonotype was seen at least ten times. The chain joins TRBV10-3 to TRBJ2-1; 9 positions agree with TRBD1. The V gene's germline CDR1 is ENHRY and CDR2 SYGVKD. This CDR3 is 15 amino acids long. The J segment lost 7 bases and the V segment lost 2 bases, leaving 6 bases of the junction unmatched. This chain's CDR3 is CAISEIGTGLNEQFF. CDR3 sequence (DNA): TGTGCCATCAGTGAGATCGGGACAGGGCTTAATGAGCAGTTCTTC.

This clonotype has ten or more counts. The chain employs TRBV10-3 and TRBJ2-5; D is tentatively TRBD1 or TRBD2 (5 bases each). Germline V CDR1 and CDR2: ENHRY, SYGVKD. The ends were cut back, 2 bases at V and 2 bases at J, with 12 bases in the middle. The CDR3 length is 15 residues. CDR3 in amino acids: CAISESMRGQETQYF. For the CDR3, the DNA is TGTGCCATCAGTGAGAGTATGAGGGGACAAGAGACCCAGTACTTC.

At least ten counts were recorded for this clonotype. The chain has TRBV28 and TRBJ2-7; D gene uncertain. From germline, CDR1 is MDHEN and CDR2 SYDVKM. Trimming removed 7 bases from V and 6 bases from J, with 13 bases in between. This CDR3 spans 12 amino acids. The CDR3, as DNA: TGTGCCAGCAAGGGTGGGCCGGGCGAGCAGTACGTC. This codes for CASKGGPGEQYV.

This clonotype was detected many times. This clone may be a read error of a much larger clone one base away. This chain uses TRBV6-5 with TRBJ2-1, with D uncertain. The V gene lost 2 bases and the J gene lost 3 bases, with 2 bases spanning the gap. This CDR3 is 12 amino acids long. Germline-derived CDR1 and CDR2 are MNHEY and SVGAGI. The CDR3: CASSYDYNEQFF. The CDR3 DNA reads as TGTGCCAGCAGTTACGACTACAATGAGCAGTTCTTC.

Only a few counts were recorded for this clonotype. This rearrangement joins TRBV29-1 to TRBJ2-7, with 7 bases lining up with TRBD1. The CDR3 loop spans 14 amino acids. Germline V gene sequence: CDR1 SQVTM, CDR2 ANQGSEA. Unmatched junction bases numbered 10, after V lost 1 base and J lost 7 bases. The CDR3 sequence is CSVEVAGGREEQYF. The CDR3 DNA sequence: TGCAGCGTTGAAGTTGCAGGGGGAAGAGAGGAGCAGTACTTC.

This clonotype was counted only a few times. V is TRBV20-1 and J is TRBJ2-1, with TRBD2 matching over 14 bases. J was trimmed by 2 bases and V by 6 bases; bases with no gene match: 9. The CDR3 loop spans 17 amino acids. Germline V gene sequence: CDR1 DFQATT, CDR2 SNEGSKA (reference sequence). Here the CDR3 reads CSARGLAGGSAYNEQFF. DNA of the CDR3: TGCAGTGCCCGAGGACTAGCGGGAGGATCTGCCTACAATGAGCAGTTCTTC.

The chain has TRBV20-1 and TRBJ1-1; 9 bases are a match to TRBD1. This CDR3 is 14 amino acids long. From germline, CDR1 is DFQATT and CDR2 SNEGSKA (reference sequence). The DNA of the CDR3 is TGCAGCCTAAAGACAGGGGGAATGAACACTGAAGCTTTCTTT. Translating it yields CSLKTGGMNTEAFF.

This clonotype was counted a few times. This chain uses TRBV6-1 with TRBJ1-5, with D possibly TRBD1 on 6 matching bases. The CDR3 consists of 17 residues. With 5 bases removed from V and 1 base from J, the gap between germline ends came to 18 bases. CDR1 and CDR2 (germline): MNHNS, SASEGT. CDR3 bases: TGTGCCAGCAGTACCATCTCAGGGGCCGGGAGCAATCAGCCCCAGCATTTT. This sequence encodes CASSTISGAGSNQPQHF.

In this sample, this clonotype turned up many times. The rearrangement uses TRBV20-1 and TRBJ2-1, with TRBD2 as a possible D gene (5 bases). CDR1 DFQATT and CDR2 SNEGSKA come from the germline V gene (reference sequence). Deletions cut 3 bases from V and 0 bases from J, with 18 bases between. The CDR3 consists of 17 residues. The CDR3 reads CSASEGGLSTSYNEQFF. The CDR3 DNA reads as TGCAGTGCTAGCGAGGGTGGACTGTCTACCTCCTACAATGAGCAGTTCTTC.

This clonotype was seen repeatedly, ten times or more. The chain is built from TRBV6-5 and TRBJ2-1, with 8 bases lining up with TRBD2. V lost 4 bases to trimming and J lost 6 bases; unmatched junction nucleotides: 5. Germline CDR1 and CDR2: MNHEY and SVGAGI. This CDR3 has 14 residues. The DNA for the CDR3 is TGTGCCAGCAGTTTCAGCGGGAGCGTCAATGAGCAGTTCTTC. Amino acid sequence: CASSFSGSVNEQFF.

This clonotype was detected ten times or more. This chain joins TRBV5-6 and TRBJ2-7, with D perhaps TRBD1 or TRBD2 (6 bases each). There are 16 residues in the CDR3. CDR1 is SGHDT, CDR2 YYEEEE, per germline. Trimming pared 4 bases from V and 4 bases from J, leaving 21 bases between. In DNA form, the CDR3 reads TGTGCCAGCAGCCTGCCCCGACAGGATGGGAGGTACGAGCAGTACGTC. It is translated as CASSLPRQDGRYEQYV.

The rearrangement joins TRBV10-3 to TRBJ2-7; TRBD2 aligns across 11 bases. The trim removed 9 bases at V and 4 bases at J, leaving 14 bases unmatched. The CDR3 is 16 residues long. The germline CDR1 and CDR2 sequences are ENHRY and SYGVKD. Written as DNA, the CDR3 is TGTGCCATAAGGGGACACCAGGGACTAGCGGTTTACGAGCAGTACTTC. Translating it yields CAIRGHQGLAVYEQYF.

At least ten counts were recorded for this clonotype. The chain combines TRBV29-1 with TRBJ1-1; D is undetermined. With 2 bases removed from V and 2 bases from J, the gap between germline ends came to 12 bases. Germline values: CDR1 SQVTM, CDR2 ANQGSEA. This CDR3 contains 14 residues. The CDR3 reads CSVELHRPNTEAFF. In nucleotides, the CDR3 is TGCAGCGTTGAACTACACAGACCCAACACTGAAGCTTTCTTT.

This chain connects TRBV5-1 to TRBJ2-7; 8 bases fit TRBD1. J was trimmed by 6 bases and V by 4 bases; bases with no gene match: 12. Germline V CDR1 and CDR2: SGHRS, YFSETQ. CDR3 length equals 15 residues. The CDR3 coding sequence is TGCGCCAGCAGCCGTCCGACAGGGGAGAGGGTCGAGCAGTACTTC. This encodes CASSRPTGERVEQYF. The full variable domain, in which reference TRBV5-1 and TRBJ2-7 provide the parts outside the CDR3, is KAGVTQTPRYLIKTRGQQVTLSCSPISGHRSVSWYQQTPGQGLQFLFEYFSETQRNKGNFPGRFSGRQFSNSRSEMNVSTLELGDSALYLCASSRPTGERVEQYFGPGTRLTVT.

The rearrangement links TRBV6-5 to TRBJ2-1; TRBD2 agrees at 9 bases. The V segment lost 2 bases and the J segment 7 bases; nucleotides outside the gene matches: 9. The CDR3 covers 16 residues. Germline V CDR1 and CDR2: MNHEY, SVGAGI. The CDR3 protein is CASSYAASGTRNEQFF. DNA for the CDR3: TGTGCCAGCAGTTACGCAGCTAGCGGGACCCGTAATGAGCAGTTCTTC.

The chain links TRBV11-2 to TRBJ2-5; 10 bases map to TRBD2. CDR1 and CDR2 (germline): SGHAT, FQNNGV. The CDR3 is 18 residues long. The ends lost 4 bases at V and 2 bases at J; junction bases unmatched: 13. The CDR3 DNA follows: TGTGCCAGCAGCTCAGGGGCTAGCGGGAGAGGTTGGCAAGAGACCCAGTACTTC. Protein product: CASSSGASGRGWQETQYF. The whole variable domain, remainder taken from reference TRBV11-2 and TRBJ2-5, is EAGVAQSPRYKIIEKRQSVAFWCNPISGHATLYWYQQILGQGPKLLIQFQNNGVVDDSQLPKDRFSAERLKGVDSTLKIQPAKLEDSAVYLCASSSGASGRGWQETQYFGPGTRLLVL.

The rearrangement links TRBV29-1 to TRBJ2-6; D perhaps matches TRBD2 (6 bases). Germline CDR1 reads SQVTM; CDR2 reads ANQGSEA. The V and J ends lost 7 bases and 1 base respectively, with 14 bases between them. The CDR3 is 15 residues long. The CDR3 is CSALATESGANVLTF. DNA of the CDR3: TGCAGCGCCCTAGCGACAGAGTCTGGGGCCAACGTCCTGACTTTC. The full variable domain, completed using reference TRBV29-1 and TRBJ2-6, is SAVISQKPSRDICQRGTSLTIQCQVDSQVTMMFWYRQQPGQSLTLIATANQGSEATYESGFVIDKFPISRPNLTFSTLTVSNMSPEDSSIYLCSALATESGANVLTFGAGSRLTVL.

This clonotype was counted at least ten times. This CDR3 reads CASSPGGAYGYTF. CDR3 in DNA: TGTGCCAGCAGCCCCGGGGGGGCCTATGGCTACACCTTC. The rearrangement joins TRBV12-3 or TRBV12-4 to TRBJ1-2, with D maybe TRBD1 (6 bases). With 6 bases removed from V and 4 bases from J, the gap between germline ends came to 12 bases. The CDR3 extends over 13 amino acids.

This clonotype was recorded a few times. This sequence joins TRBV12-3 or TRBV12-4 and TRBJ1-1, with 8 bases aligning to TRBD1. This CDR3 spans 14 amino acids. Trimming at V came to 5 bases and at J to 6 bases, leaving 8 bases not matched to a gene. The CDR3: CASSLTGTGSEAFF. The CDR3 region has the DNA TGTGCCAGCAGTCTCACCGGGACAGGCTCTGAAGCTTTCTTT.

The gene calls are TRBV6-5 and TRBJ2-2; tentatively, D is TRBD1 or TRBD2 (5 bases each). The germline V gene encodes CDR1 MNHEY and CDR2 SVGAGI. V dropped 2 bases and J dropped 4 bases, with 11 bases sitting between them. The CDR3 consists of 15 residues. The DNA for the CDR3 is TGTGCCAGCAGTTACCTTTCCGGGACCACCGGGGAGCTGTTTTTT. Its translation is CASSYLSGTTGELFF.